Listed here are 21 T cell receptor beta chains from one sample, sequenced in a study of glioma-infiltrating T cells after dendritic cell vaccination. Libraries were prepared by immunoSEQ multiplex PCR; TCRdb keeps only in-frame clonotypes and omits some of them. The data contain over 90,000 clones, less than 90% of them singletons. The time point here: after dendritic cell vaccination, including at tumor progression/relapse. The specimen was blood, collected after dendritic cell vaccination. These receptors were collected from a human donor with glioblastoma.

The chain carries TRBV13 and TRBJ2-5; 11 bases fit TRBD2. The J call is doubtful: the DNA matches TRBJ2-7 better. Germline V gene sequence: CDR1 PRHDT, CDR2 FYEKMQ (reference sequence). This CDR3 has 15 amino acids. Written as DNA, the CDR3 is TGTGCCAGCAGCCGGGTAGCGGGAGGGGCGATCGAGCAGTACTTC. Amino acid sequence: CASSRVAGGAIEQYF.

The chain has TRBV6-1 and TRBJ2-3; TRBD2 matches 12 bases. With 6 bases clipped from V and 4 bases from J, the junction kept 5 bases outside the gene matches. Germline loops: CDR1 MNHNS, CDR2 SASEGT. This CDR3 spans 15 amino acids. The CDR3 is CASSPRLAGADTQYF. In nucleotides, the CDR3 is TGTGCCAGCAGCCCCAGACTAGCGGGAGCAGATACGCAGTATTTT.

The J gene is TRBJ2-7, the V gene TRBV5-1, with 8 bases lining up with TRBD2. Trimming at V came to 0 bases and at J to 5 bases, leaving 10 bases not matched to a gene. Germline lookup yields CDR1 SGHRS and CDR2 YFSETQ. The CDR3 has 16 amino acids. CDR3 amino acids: CASSLAGGGRSNEQYF. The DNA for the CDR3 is TGCGCCAGCAGCTTGGCCGGGGGCGGGAGGAGTAACGAGCAGTACTTC.

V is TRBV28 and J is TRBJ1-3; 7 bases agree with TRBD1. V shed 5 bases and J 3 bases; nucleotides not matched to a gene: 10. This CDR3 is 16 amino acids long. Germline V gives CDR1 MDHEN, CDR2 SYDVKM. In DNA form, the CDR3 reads TGTGCCAGCAGTCGCATCCAGGGGGTGGGTGGAAACACCATATATTTT. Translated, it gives CASSRIQGVGGNTIYF.

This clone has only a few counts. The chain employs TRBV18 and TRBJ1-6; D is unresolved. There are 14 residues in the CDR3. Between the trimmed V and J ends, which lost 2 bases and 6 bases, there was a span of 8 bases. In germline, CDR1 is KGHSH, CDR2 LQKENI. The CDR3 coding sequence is TGTGCCAGCTCACCAACAGAGGGTAATTCACCCCTCCACTTT. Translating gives CASSPTEGNSPLHF.

This CDR3 reads CASSDRGLTNEKLFF. The CDR3 region has the DNA TGCGCCAGCAGTGACAGGGGGCTGACTAATGAAAAACTGTTTTTT. V is TRBV5-1 and J is TRBJ1-4; 10 positions match TRBD1. V shed 5 bases, J shed 2 bases, and the junction held 3 bases outside the gene matches. Germline CDR1 SGHRS, CDR2 YFSETQ. CDR3 length equals 15 residues.

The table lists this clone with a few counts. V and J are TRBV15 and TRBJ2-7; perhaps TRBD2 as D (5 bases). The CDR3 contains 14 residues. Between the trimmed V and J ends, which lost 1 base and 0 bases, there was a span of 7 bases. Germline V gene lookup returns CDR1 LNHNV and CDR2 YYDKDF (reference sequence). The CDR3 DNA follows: TGTGCCACCAGCAGAGCGGGGAACTCCTACGAGCAGTACTTC. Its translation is CATSRAGNSYEQYF.

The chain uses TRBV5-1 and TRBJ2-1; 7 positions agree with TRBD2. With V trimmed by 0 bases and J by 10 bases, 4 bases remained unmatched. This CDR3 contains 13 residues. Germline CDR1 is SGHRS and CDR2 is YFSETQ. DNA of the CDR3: TGCGCCAGCAGCTTGGAGCTGGGGGGGGAGCAGTTCTTC. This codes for CASSLELGGEQFF.

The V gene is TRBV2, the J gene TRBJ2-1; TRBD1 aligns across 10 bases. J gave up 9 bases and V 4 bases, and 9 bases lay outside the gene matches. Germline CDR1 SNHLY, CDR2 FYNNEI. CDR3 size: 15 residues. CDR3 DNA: TGTGCCAGCAGTGTAGGGGGGACAGGGGATGTTGAGCAGTTCTTC. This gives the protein CASSVGGTGDVEQFF.

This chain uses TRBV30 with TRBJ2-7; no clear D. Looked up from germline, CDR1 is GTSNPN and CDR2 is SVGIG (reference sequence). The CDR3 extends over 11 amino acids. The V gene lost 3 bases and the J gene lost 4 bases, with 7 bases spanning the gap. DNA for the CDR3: TGTGCCTGGAGAAGTGCGTACGAGCAGTACTTC. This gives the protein CAWRSAYEQYF.

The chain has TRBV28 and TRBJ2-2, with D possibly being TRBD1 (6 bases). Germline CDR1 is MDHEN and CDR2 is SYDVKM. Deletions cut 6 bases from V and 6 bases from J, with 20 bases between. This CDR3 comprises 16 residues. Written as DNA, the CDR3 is TGTGCCAGCAGCGGAACAGGGAAATCTAGGGCCGGGGAGCTGTTTTTT. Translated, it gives CASSGTGKSRAGELFF.

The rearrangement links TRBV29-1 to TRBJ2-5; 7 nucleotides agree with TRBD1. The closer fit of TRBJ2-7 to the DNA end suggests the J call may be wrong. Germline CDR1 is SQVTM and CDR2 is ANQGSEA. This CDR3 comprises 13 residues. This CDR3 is CSVGRDPGGEQYF. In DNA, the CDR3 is TGCAGCGTTGGTCGGGACCCAGGGGGCGAGCAGTACTTC.

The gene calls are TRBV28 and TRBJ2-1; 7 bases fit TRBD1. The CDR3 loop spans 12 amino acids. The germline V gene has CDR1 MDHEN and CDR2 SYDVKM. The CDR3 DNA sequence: TGTGCAACCGGGACAGCAGTCAATGAGCAGTTCTTC. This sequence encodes CATGTAVNEQFF.

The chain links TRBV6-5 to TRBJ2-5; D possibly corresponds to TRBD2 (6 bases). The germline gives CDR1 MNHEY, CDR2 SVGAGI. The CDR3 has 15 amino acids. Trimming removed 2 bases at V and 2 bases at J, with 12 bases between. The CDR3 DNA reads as TGTGCCAGCAGTTACGAGGGAGCGGGTCAAGAGACCCAGTACTTC. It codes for CASSYEGAGQETQYF.

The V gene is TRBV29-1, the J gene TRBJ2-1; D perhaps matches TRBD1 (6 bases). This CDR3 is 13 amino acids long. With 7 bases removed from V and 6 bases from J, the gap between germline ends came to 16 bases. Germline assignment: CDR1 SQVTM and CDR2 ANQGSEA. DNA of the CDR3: TGCAGCGCCTCCACAGGGATCGGCAATGAGCAGTTCTTC. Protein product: CSASTGIGNEQFF.

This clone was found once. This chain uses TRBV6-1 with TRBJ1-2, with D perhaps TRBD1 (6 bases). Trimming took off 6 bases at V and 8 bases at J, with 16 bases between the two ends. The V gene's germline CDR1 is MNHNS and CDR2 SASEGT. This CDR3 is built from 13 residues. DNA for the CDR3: TGTGCCAGCAGGGGGGCGGGGGTAGAAGGCTACACCTTC. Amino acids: CASRGAGVEGYTF.

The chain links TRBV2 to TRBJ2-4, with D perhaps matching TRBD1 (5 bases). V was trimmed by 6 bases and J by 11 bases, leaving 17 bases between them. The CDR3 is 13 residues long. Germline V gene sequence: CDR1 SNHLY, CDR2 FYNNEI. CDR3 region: CASRPASGSLQYF. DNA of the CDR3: TGTGCCAGCAGACCCGCATCAGGGTCCCTTCAGTACTTC.

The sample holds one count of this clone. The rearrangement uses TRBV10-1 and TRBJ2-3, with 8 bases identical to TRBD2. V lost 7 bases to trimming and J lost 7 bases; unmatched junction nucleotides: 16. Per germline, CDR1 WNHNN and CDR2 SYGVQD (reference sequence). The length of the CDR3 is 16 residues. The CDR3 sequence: CASTGDSGDPLHTQYF. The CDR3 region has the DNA TGCGCCAGCACCGGGGATAGCGGGGACCCCCTGCATACGCAGTATTTT.

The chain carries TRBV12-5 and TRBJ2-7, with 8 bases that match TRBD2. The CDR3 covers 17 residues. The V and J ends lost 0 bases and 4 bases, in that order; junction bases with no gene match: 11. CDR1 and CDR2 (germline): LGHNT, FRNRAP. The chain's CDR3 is CASGLVQQAGVAYEQYF. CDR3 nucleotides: TGTGCTAGTGGTTTGGTACAGCAAGCGGGGGTCGCTTACGAGCAGTACTTC.

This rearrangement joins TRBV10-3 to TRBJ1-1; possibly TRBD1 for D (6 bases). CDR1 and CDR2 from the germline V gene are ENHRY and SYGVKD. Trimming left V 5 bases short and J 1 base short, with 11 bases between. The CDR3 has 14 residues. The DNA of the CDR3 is TGTGCCATCAGTAGCTTGGGACAGAACACTGAAGCTTTCTTT. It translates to CAISSLGQNTEAFF.

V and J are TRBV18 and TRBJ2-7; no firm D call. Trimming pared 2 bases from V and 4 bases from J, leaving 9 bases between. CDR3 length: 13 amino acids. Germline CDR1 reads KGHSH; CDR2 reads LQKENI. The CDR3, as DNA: TGTGCCAGCTCACCAGGGCAGCTTTACGAGCAGTACTTC. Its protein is CASSPGQLYEQYF. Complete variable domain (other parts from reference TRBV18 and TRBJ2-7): NAGVMQNPRHLVRRRGQEARLRCSPMKGHSHVYWYRQLPEEGLKFMVYLQKENIIDESGMPKERFSAEFPKEGPSILRIQQVVRGDSAAYFCASSPGQLYEQYFGPGTRLTVT.